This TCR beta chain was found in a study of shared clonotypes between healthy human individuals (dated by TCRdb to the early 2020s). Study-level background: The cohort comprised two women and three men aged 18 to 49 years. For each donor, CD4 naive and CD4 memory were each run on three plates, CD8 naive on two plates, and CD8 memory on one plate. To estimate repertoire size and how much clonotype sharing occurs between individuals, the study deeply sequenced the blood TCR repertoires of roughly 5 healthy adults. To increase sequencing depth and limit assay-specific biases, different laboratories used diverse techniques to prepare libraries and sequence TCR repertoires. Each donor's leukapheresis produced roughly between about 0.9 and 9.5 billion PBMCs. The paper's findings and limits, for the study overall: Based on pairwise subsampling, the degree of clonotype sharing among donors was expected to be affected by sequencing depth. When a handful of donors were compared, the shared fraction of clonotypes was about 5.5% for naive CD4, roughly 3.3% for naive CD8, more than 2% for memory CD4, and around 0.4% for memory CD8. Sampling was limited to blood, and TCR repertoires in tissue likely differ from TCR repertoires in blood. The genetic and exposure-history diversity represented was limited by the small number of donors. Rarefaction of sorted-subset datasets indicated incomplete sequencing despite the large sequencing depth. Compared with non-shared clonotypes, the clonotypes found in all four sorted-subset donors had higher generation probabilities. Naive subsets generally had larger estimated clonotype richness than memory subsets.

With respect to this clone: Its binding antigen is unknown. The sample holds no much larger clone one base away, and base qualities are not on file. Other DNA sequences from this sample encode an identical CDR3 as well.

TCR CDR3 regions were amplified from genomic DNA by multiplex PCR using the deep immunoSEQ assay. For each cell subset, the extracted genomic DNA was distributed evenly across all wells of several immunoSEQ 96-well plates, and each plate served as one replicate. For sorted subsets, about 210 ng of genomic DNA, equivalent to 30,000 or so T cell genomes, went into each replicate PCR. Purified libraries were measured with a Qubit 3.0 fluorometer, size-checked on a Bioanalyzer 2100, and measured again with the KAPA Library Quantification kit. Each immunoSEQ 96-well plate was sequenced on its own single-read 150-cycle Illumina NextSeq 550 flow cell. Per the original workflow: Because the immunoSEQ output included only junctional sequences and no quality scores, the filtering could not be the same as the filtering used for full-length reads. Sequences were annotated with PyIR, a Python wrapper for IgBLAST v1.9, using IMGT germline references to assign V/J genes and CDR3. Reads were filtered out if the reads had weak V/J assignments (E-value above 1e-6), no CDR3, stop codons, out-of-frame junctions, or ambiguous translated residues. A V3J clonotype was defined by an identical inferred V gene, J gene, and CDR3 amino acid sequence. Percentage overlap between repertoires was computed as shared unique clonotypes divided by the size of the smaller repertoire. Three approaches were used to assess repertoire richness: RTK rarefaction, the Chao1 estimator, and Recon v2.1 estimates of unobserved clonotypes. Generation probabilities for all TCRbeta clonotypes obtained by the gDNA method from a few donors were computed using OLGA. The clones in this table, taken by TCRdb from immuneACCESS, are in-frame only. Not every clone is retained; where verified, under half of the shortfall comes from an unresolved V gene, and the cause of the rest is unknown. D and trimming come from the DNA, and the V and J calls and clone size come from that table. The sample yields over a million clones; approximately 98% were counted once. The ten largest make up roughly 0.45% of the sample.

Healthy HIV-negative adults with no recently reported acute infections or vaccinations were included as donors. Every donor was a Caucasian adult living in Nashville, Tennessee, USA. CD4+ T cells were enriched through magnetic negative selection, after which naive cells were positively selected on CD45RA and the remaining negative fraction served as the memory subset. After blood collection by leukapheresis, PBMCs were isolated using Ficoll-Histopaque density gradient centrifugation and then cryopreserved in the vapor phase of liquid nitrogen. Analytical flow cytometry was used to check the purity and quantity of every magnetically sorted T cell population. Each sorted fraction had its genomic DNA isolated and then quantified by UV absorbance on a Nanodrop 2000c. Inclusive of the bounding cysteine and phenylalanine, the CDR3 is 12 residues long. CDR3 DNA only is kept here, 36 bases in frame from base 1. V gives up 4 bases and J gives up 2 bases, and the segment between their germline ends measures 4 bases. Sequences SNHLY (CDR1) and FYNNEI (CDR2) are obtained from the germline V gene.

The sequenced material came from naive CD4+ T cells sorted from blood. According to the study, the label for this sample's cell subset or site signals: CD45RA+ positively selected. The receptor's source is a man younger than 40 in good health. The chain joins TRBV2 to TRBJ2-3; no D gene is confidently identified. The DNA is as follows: TGTGCCAGCAGTGGGTACACAGATACGCAGTATTTT. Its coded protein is CASSGYTDTQYF.